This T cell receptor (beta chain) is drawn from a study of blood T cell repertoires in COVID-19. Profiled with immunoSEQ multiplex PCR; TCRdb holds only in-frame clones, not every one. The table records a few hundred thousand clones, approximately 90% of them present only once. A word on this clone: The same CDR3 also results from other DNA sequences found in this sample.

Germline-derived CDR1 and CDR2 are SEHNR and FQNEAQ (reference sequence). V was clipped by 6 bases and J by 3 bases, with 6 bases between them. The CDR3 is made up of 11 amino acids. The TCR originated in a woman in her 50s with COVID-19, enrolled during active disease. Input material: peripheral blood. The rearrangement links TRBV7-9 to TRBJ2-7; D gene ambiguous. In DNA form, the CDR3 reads TGTGCCAGCAGTCTGTACTACGAGCAGTACTTC. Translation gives CASSLYYEQYF.